This section outlines one TCR beta chain sequence together with its context. Its antigen is unknown. The data were obtained in a study of T cell responses to AZD1222 COVID-19 vaccine. Overall study results and limits: Vaccine-associated CD4 TCRs spanned spike, dominant at 160-218 and 743-854. Spike-specific TCR depth and breadth grew after two AZD1222 doses. Females made up more of the donors, who were largely white British, and clonal diversity may have come out too low.

The repertoire was sequenced with immunoSEQ multiplex PCR; TCRdb's copy has only in-frame clones and lacks some. The table records 150,000 or so clones, about 91% of them present only once. This CDR3 contains 14 residues. The J segment lost 2 bases and the V segment lost 6 bases, leaving 3 bases of the junction unmatched. In germline, CDR1 is MDHEN, CDR2 SYDVKM. This clonotype originated in an adult in good health. The chain carries TRBV28 and TRBJ1-3, with 8 bases lining up with TRBD1. The sample here was peripheral blood, taken on day 0 of AZD1222 vaccination. The CDR3 sequence: CASSQDRAGNTIYF. The DNA for the CDR3 is TGTGCCAGCAGCCAGGACAGGGCTGGAAACACCATATATTTT.